Given below is one T cell receptor beta chain in context. Its cognate antigen is unknown. V was cut by 7 bases and J by 4 bases, with 19 bases left in between. The CDR3 sequence is 15 residues long. Germline V gene sequence: CDR1 SEHNR, CDR2 FQNEAQ (reference sequence). The data are from a study of lymphopenia after photon versus proton radiotherapy. General study points: Photon-treated patients lost naive T cells and TCR diversity; proton-treated stayed stable. In patients who died, overall survival fell as post-nadir TCR diversity dropped more. Authors raise, but do not show, better survival with proton therapy.

The assay was immunoSEQ multiplex PCR, and TCRdb's table has in-frame clones only and misses some. The table records 15,000 to 20,000 clones, about 85% of them present only once. The material sequenced was peripheral blood, taken from a patient treated with proton-based radiotherapy. The sequence derives from a woman aged 60-75 years with cholangiocarcinoma. Some clones in this sample may be carry-over from other donors' samples. V and J are TRBV7-9 and TRBJ1-2; D is uncertain. The CDR3 loop is CASNPREGPLYGYTF. The CDR3 DNA reads as TGTGCCAGCAACCCCCGTGAAGGGCCCCTCTATGGCTACACCTTC.